This T cell receptor beta chain was retrieved from a study of regulatory T cells in long-lasting Graves disease. The study's findings and limits: TRBV28, TRBJ1-2 and TRBJ2-5 emerged as the favored segments in persistent disease. Persistent patients shared 2,500 to 3,000 public clonotypes among themselves. Newly diagnosed patients shared fewer, at around 970.

In this sample, this clonotype turned up many times. The antigen remains unidentified. Time point defined: newly diagnosed GD, antithyroid drugs for less than 3 months. PBMC-derived RNA was used for the TCR library. CDR3 length: 16 residues. Trimming at V came to 6 bases and at J to 4 bases, leaving 10 bases not matched to a gene. TCR beta libraries were built with iRepertoire HTBI primers and Arm-PCR of CDR3 regions. TCRdb ran MiXCR on the multiplex PCR reads and lists one entry per CDR3 protein. The sample has 550,000 to 600,000 distinct CDR3 sequences; roughly a sixth are singletons. The same data also contributed to another study, on T cells in Graves' hyperthyroidism and ophthalmopathy. As that report states: Most expanded thyroid clonotypes above 0.001 recurred in blood. The model foresaw ophthalmopathy a median 6.5 months prior to onset.

Sequences were derived from peripheral blood mononuclear cells (PBMCs), sampled at new diagnosis, from a patient treated with antithyroid drugs. The receptor comes from a man younger than 35 with Graves disease. The chain is built from TRBV12-3 or TRBV12-4 and TRBJ2-1; 9 bases are shared with TRBD1. The CDR3 DNA reads TGTGCCAGCAGGCAGACCACAGGGGGCGCATACAATGAGCAGTTCTTC. Translated, it gives CASRQTTGGAYNEQFF.